The 30 T cell receptor beta chains below were found in one sample sequenced in a study of long-term antiretroviral therapy in people with HIV. The libraries were made with immunoSEQ v3.0 at survey level. The protocol was immunoSEQ multiplex PCR, while the TCRdb copy is restricted to in-frame clones and leaves out a portion. The sample shows about 27,000 clones, 75% to 90% of them seen only once. Material: unsorted PBMCs, obtained 2.3 years after starting antiretroviral therapy. The receptors shown here come from a man aged 40-55 years with HIV.

This chain links TRBV13 with TRBJ2-7; D call uncertain. Trimming took 0 bases from V and 0 from J, leaving 3 bases between them. Germline lookup yields CDR1 PRHDT and CDR2 FYEKMQ (reference sequence). The CDR3 spans 13 residues. CDR3 sequence reads: CASSLGSSYEQYF. CDR3 DNA: TGTGCCAGCAGCTTAGGGAGCTCCTACGAGCAGTACTTC.

The chain combines TRBV6-1 with TRBJ2-2; D unresolved. V lost 3 bases and J lost 7, with 15 bases in between. The CDR3 consists of 15 residues. Germline CDR1 and CDR2: MNHNS and SASEGT. This CDR3 is CASSDQTLSFGELFF. CDR3 nucleotide sequence: TGTGCCAGCAGTGACCAAACCCTATCGTTCGGGGAGCTGTTTTTT.

The rearrangement joins TRBV5-5 to TRBJ2-7; 10 positions agree with TRBD1. Germline loops: CDR1 SGHKS, CDR2 YYEKEE (reference sequence). The CDR3 is made up of 15 amino acids. Trimming at V came to 0 bases and at J to 3 bases, leaving 3 bases not matched to a gene. For the CDR3, the DNA is TGTGCCAGCAGCTTGGACGGGACAGGGGACTACGAGCAGTACTTC. It is translated as CASSLDGTGDYEQYF. Combining the CDR3 with reference TRBV5-5 and TRBJ2-7 gives the whole variable domain DAGVTQSPTHLIKTRGQQVTLRCSPISGHKSVSWYQQVLGQGPQFIFQYYEKEERGRGNFPDRFSARQFPNYSSELNVNALLLGDSALYLCASSLDGTGDYEQYFGPGTRLTVT.

The CDR3 DNA is TGTGCCAGCAGCTCCCATGCCGATGAGCAGTTCTTC. It yields the protein CASSSHADEQFF. This chain uses TRBV11-2 with TRBJ2-1; D is unresolved. The V end lost 4 bases, the J end lost 8 bases, and 9 bases lay between the germline ends. This CDR3 region has 12 residues. Germline CDR1 is SGHAT and CDR2 is FQNNGV.

This chain links TRBV30 with TRBJ1-6; D perhaps matches TRBD1 (6 bases). Germline V gene lookup returns CDR1 GTSNPN and CDR2 SVGIG (reference sequence). The CDR3 is 13 residues long. V was trimmed by 4 bases and J by 5 bases, leaving 9 bases between them. CDR3 region: CAWMGTNNSPLHF. The CDR3 bases are TGTGCCTGGATGGGGACAAATAATTCACCCCTCCACTTT.

The chain uses TRBV5-1 and TRBJ1-2; D remains unclear. Deletions cut 3 bases from V and 4 bases from J, with 16 bases between. Germline assignment: CDR1 SGHRS and CDR2 YFSETQ. The CDR3 runs to 15 residues. The chain's CDR3 is CASSSLPGPGYGYTF. The CDR3 nucleotides read TGCGCCAGCAGCTCTTTGCCGGGCCCCGGCTATGGCTACACCTTC.

The chain is built from TRBV14 and TRBJ1-3; possible D gene TRBD1, 6 bases. Trimming pared 4 bases from V and 1 base from J, leaving 14 bases between. Germline assignment: CDR1 SGHDN and CDR2 FVKESK. This CDR3 spans 16 amino acids. The CDR3 reads CASSRQGRISGNTIYF. The DNA for the CDR3 is TGTGCCAGCAGCCGCCAGGGGCGGATTTCTGGAAACACCATATATTTT. Using reference TRBV14 and TRBJ1-3 for the parts outside the CDR3, the full variable domain is EAGVTQFPSHSVIEKGQTVTLRCDPISGHDNLYWYRRVMGKEIKFLLHFVKESKQDESGMPNNRFLAERTGGTYSTLKVQPAELEDSGVYFCASSRQGRISGNTIYFGEGSWLTVV.

This clone has only a few counts. The V call is TRBV15, the J call TRBJ2-7; 9 nucleotides agree with TRBD1. CDR3 size: 16 residues. Germline assignment: CDR1 LNHNV and CDR2 YYDKDF (reference sequence). The junction had 10 bases not matched to a gene; V was cut back by 3 bases and J by 4 bases. The CDR3 is CATSSPGTGTTYEQYF. CDR3 bases: TGTGCCACCAGCAGTCCCGGGACAGGGACTACATACGAGCAGTACTTC.

This rearrangement joins TRBV5-1 to TRBJ2-7; TRBD2 aligns across 8 bases. This CDR3 is built from 14 residues. Germline V gene lookup returns CDR1 SGHRS and CDR2 YFSETQ. The V and J ends lost 0 bases and 3 bases, in that order; junction bases with no gene match: 2. CDR3 in DNA: TGCGCCAGCAGCTTGGCCCTAGCGGGCTACGAGCAGTACTTC. It encodes CASSLALAGYEQYF.

This chain links TRBV10-3 with TRBJ2-6; D uncertain. Germline lookup yields CDR1 ENHRY and CDR2 SYGVKD. The V end lost 10 bases, the J end lost 4 bases, and 14 bases lay between the germline ends. The CDR3 spans 14 residues. In DNA form, the CDR3 reads TGTGCCACTTTCGAAGTTTCCGGGGCCAACGTCCTGACTTTC. Translated, it gives CATFEVSGANVLTF.

A single count supports this clone. The rearrangement uses TRBV15 and TRBJ2-1, with no clear D. V gave up 0 bases and J gave up 5 bases, with 14 bases separating them. CDR1 is LNHNV and CDR2 is YYDKDF in the germline V gene (reference sequence). The CDR3 covers 16 residues. The CDR3 loop reads CATSRDRPANHNEQFF. The CDR3 nucleotides are TGTGCCACCAGCAGAGATAGACCGGCAAACCACAATGAGCAGTTCTTC.

This chain links TRBV11-2 with TRBJ2-3; 8 bases line up with TRBD1. This CDR3 is built from 12 residues. In germline, CDR1 is SGHAT, CDR2 FQNNGV. The DNA for the CDR3 is TGTGCTTGGCAGGGGGCCGCAGATACGCAGTATTTT. Translated, it gives CAWQGAADTQYF.

The rearrangement joins TRBV19 to TRBJ1-2; D call uncertain. Germline lookup yields CDR1 LNHDA and CDR2 SQIVND (reference sequence). This CDR3 region has 12 residues. V was clipped by 5 bases and J by 3 bases, with 7 bases between them. CDR3 loop: CASSGSDYGYTF. The DNA of the CDR3 is TGTGCCAGTAGTGGGTCAGACTATGGCTACACCTTC.

V and J are TRBV6-6 and TRBJ1-5, with D tentatively TRBD1 (5 bases). V gave up 6 bases and J gave up 2 bases, with 14 bases separating them. CDR1 and CDR2 from the germline V gene are MNHNY and SVGAGI (reference sequence). The CDR3 covers 15 residues. CDR3 bases: TGTGCCAGCAGGGGGCACCCAGAGGGCAATCAGCCCCAGCATTTT. It specifies CASRGHPEGNQPQHF.

This chain connects TRBV7-8 to TRBJ1-1, with D hard to call. The ends were cut back, 1 base at V and 1 base at J, with 7 bases in the middle. The CDR3 length is 14 residues. CDR1 and CDR2 (germline): SGHVS, FQNEAQ. The CDR3 region has the DNA TGTGCCAGCAGCTTAGGGGCAAAGAACACTGAAGCTTTCTTT. Encoded protein: CASSLGAKNTEAFF.

The chain uses TRBV10-3 and TRBJ2-7; D gene unclear. V was trimmed by 10 bases and J by 12 bases, leaving 19 bases between them. The CDR3 spans 11 residues. Germline assignment: CDR1 ENHRY and CDR2 SYGVKD. CDR3 in DNA: TGTGCCACGAGGACGGCCTTGGAAAGGTACTTC. This encodes CATRTALERYF.

The V call is TRBV9, the J call TRBJ1-1; D ambiguous. Germline CDR1 is SGDLS and CDR2 is YYNGEE. The CDR3 totals 15 residues. The V gene lost 0 bases and the J gene lost 4 bases, with 13 bases spanning the gap. This CDR3 reads CASSVGSSQSTEAFF. In nucleotides, the CDR3 is TGTGCCAGCAGCGTAGGCTCCAGCCAGAGCACTGAAGCTTTCTTT.

This chain uses TRBV18 with TRBJ2-5; either TRBD1 or TRBD2 may fit D (5 bases each). Germline assignment: CDR1 KGHSH and CDR2 LQKENI. The CDR3 runs 14 residues. V shed 6 bases and J shed 1 base, with 12 bases lying between them. CDR3 DNA sequence: TGTGCCAGCTCTGGGACCCTCAGCCAAGAGACCCAGTACTTC. Encoded protein: CASSGTLSQETQYF.

V usage is TRBV7-8 and J usage is TRBJ1-4; no definite D call. Trimming removed 1 base from V and 5 bases from J, with 11 bases in between. The germline CDR1 and CDR2 sequences are SGHVS and FQNEAQ. The CDR3 spans 15 residues. The CDR3 DNA reads as TGTGCCAGCAGCTTAGGGATGGGGATAAATGAAAAACTGTTTTTT. Encoded protein: CASSLGMGINEKLFF.

The J gene is TRBJ1-5, the V gene TRBV7-8, with TRBD1 identical over 9 bases. Germline lookup yields CDR1 SGHVS and CDR2 FQNEAQ. Trimming at V came to 4 bases and at J to 6 bases, leaving 7 bases not matched to a gene. This CDR3 contains 15 residues. DNA of the CDR3: TGTGCCAGCAGCTCTACAGGGGGCCTCGGTCAGCCCCAGCATTTT. Its protein is CASSSTGGLGQPQHF.

This sequence joins TRBV4-1 and TRBJ1-4; no firm D call. Germline CDR1 reads MGHRA; CDR2 reads YSYEKL. The CDR3 spans 17 residues. V was clipped by 0 bases and J by 3 bases, with 14 bases between them. CDR3 DNA sequence: TGCGCCAGCAGCCAAGATGATGCCGGACCCGCTAATGAAAAACTGTTTTTT. Translation: CASSQDDAGPANEKLFF.

The gene calls are TRBV4-1 and TRBJ1-4; 8 bases are a match to TRBD1. The CDR3 covers 16 residues. The V and J ends lost 0 bases and 7 bases, in that order; junction bases with no gene match: 7. The germline V gene encodes CDR1 MGHRA and CDR2 YSYEKL. CDR3 protein: CASSQDQGQGIEKLFF. CDR3 DNA sequence: TGCGCCAGCAGCCAAGATCAAGGACAGGGCATTGAAAAACTGTTTTTT.

This clone was counted a single time. The chain combines TRBV4-2 with TRBJ1-6, with TRBD1 matching 7 bases. The trim removed 0 bases at V and 7 bases at J, leaving 12 bases unmatched. This CDR3 has 18 amino acids. Germline CDR1 is LGHNA and CDR2 is YNFKEQ. In nucleotides, the CDR3 is TGTGCCAGCAGCCAAGATGTTTTAGTCGGGACAGCAAATTCACCCCTCCACTTT. This gives the protein CASSQDVLVGTANSPLHF.

The chain has TRBV10-3 and TRBJ2-3; D may be TRBD2 (6 bases). The V end lost 7 bases, the J end lost 6 bases, and 17 bases lay between the germline ends. This CDR3 spans 14 amino acids. Germline V lookup: CDR1 ENHRY, CDR2 SYGVKD. The CDR3 protein is CAIKGSGVVDTQYF. CDR3 nucleotides: TGTGCCATCAAAGGTTCGGGGGTGGTGGATACGCAGTATTTT.

The chain has TRBV6-1 and TRBJ1-5; D gene uncertain. The CDR3 covers 15 residues. Trimming stripped 6 bases from V and 7 bases from J, with 19 bases between. The germline gives CDR1 MNHNS, CDR2 SASEGT. The CDR3 DNA reads as TGTGCCAGCAGCAGAGGGCCCTTATCGGTACAGCCCCAGCATTTT. Protein product: CASSRGPLSVQPQHF.

The chain carries TRBV5-1 and TRBJ1-4, with TRBD1 matching over 8 bases. V was clipped by 0 bases and J by 2 bases; unmatched bases: 6. This CDR3 contains 17 residues. CDR1 and CDR2 (germline): SGHRS, YFSETQ. The CDR3 protein is CASSLGTGWRTNEKLFF. The CDR3 nucleotides are TGCGCCAGCAGCTTGGGGACAGGGTGGCGGACTAATGAAAAACTGTTTTTT.

The V gene is TRBV27, the J gene TRBJ2-2; 8 bases agree with TRBD1. The V gene end was trimmed by 5 bases and the J gene end by 5 bases; junction bases not matched to a gene: 10. The CDR3 consists of 16 residues. Germline values: CDR1 MNHEY, CDR2 SMNVEV (reference sequence). The CDR3 DNA reads TGTGCCAGCAGTCATTCAGGGGGCCGCGGTACCGGGGAGCTGTTTTTT. This encodes CASSHSGGRGTGELFF.

V usage is TRBV5-5 and J usage is TRBJ2-2; the D gene is possibly TRBD2 (6 bases). The ends were cut back, 4 bases at V and 0 bases at J, with 7 bases in the middle. The CDR3 consists of 14 residues. The germline V gene has CDR1 SGHKS and CDR2 YYEKEE (reference sequence). CDR3 DNA: TGTGCCAGCAGCGGGACTCCGAACACCGGGGAGCTGTTTTTT. Protein product: CASSGTPNTGELFF.

This chain connects TRBV4-2 to TRBJ1-2; 7 bases line up with TRBD1. Per germline, CDR1 LGHNA and CDR2 YNFKEQ. The CDR3 is 14 residues long. With 0 bases clipped from V and 7 bases from J, the junction kept 5 bases outside the gene matches. Here the CDR3 DNA reads TGTGCCAGCAGCCAAGATGAGGGGGCGGGTGGCTACACCTTC. Amino acids: CASSQDEGAGGYTF.

The genes are TRBV5-1 and TRBJ2-7, with D uncertain. In germline, CDR1 is SGHRS, CDR2 YFSETQ. V shed 4 bases and J shed 4 bases, with 9 bases lying between them. This CDR3 spans 12 amino acids. CDR3 amino acids: CASSLGDYEQYF. DNA of the CDR3: TGCGCCAGCAGCCTGGGCGATTACGAGCAGTACTTC.